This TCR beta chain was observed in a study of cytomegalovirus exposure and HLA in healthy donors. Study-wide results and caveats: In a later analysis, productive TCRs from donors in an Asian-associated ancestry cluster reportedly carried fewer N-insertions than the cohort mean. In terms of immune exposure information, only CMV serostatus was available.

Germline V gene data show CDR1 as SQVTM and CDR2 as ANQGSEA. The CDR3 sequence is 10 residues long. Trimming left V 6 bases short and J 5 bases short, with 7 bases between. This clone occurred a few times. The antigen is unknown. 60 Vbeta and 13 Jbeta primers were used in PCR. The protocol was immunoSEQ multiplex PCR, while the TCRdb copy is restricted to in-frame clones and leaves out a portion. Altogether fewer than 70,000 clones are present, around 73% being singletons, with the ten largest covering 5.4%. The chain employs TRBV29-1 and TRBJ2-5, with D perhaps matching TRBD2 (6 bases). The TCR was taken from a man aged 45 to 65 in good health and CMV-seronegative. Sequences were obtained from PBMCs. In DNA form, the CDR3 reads TGCAGCGTCGGAGGGGAGACCCAGTACTTC. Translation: CSVGGETQYF.